The entry below describes one TCR beta chain. No antigen is known for it. The same CDR3 also results from other DNA sequences found in this sample. The data stem from a study of cytomegalovirus exposure and HLA in healthy donors. Study-wide findings and caveats: It was reported that the classifier diagnosed cytomegalovirus status with high specificity and sensitivity in both the original and validation cohorts.

Germline V lookup: CDR1 SEHNR, CDR2 FQNEAQ (reference sequence). The CDR3 is made up of 14 amino acids. Trimming took 4 bases from V and 7 from J; bases not matched to a gene: 5. Researchers ran the PCR with 60 Vbeta and 13 Jbeta primers. Sequencing used immunoSEQ multiplex PCR; TCRdb keeps in-frame clones, though not all of them. This repertoire shows under 130,000 clones, 83% found once; its top ten account for roughly 6.1%. The receptor's source is a young man in good health and CMV-seronegative. This chain uses TRBV7-9 with TRBJ2-7; 12 bases match TRBD2. The sequencing sample was made of PBMCs. The CDR3 region is CASSSGLAGGEQYF. In nucleotides, the CDR3 is TGTGCCAGCAGCTCTGGGCTAGCGGGAGGGGAGCAGTACTTC. Full variable domain (missing parts from reference TRBV7-9 and TRBJ2-7): DTGVSQNPRHKITKRGQNVTFRCDPISEHNRLYWYRQTLGQGPEFLTYFQNEAQLEKSRLLSDRFSAERPKGSFSTLEIQRTEQGDSAMYLCASSSGLAGGEQYFGPGTRLTVT.